This entry lists 17 T cell receptor beta chains sequenced from one sample in a study of low-dose radiotherapy and immunotherapy resistance in tumors. Time point noted: before trial treatment. Covering alpha and beta chains, TRAV- and TRBV-specific primers were used for the first-strand cDNA. With a V-primer adapter and a constant-region primer, TCRs were amplified for approximately 19 PCR cycles. TCRdb re-called the reads through MiXCR, storing one row per CDR3 protein. The sample has about 60,000 distinct CDR3 sequences, almost 25% seen once. Sequenced material: PBMCs, taken before treatment. These receptors originate from a male donor with prostate cancer.

The chain couples TRBV6-5 to TRBJ2-7; 9 bases align to TRBD1. V dropped 6 bases and J dropped 3; count of bases not matched to a gene: 6. Germline V gene lookup returns CDR1 MNHEY and CDR2 SVGAGI. This CDR3 spans 14 amino acids. CDR3 loop: CASSDRGQGYEQYF. DNA for the CDR3: TGTGCCAGCAGCGACCGGGGACAGGGCTACGAGCAGTACTTC.

This clonotype was seen a handful of times. V and J are TRBV9 and TRBJ1-3; D ambiguous. Trimming left V 0 bases short and J 0 bases short, with 7 bases between. CDR1 SGDLS and CDR2 YYNGEE come from the germline V gene. CDR3 length: 15 amino acids. As DNA, the CDR3 is TGTGCCAGCAGCGTAGCTCCGTTCTCTGGAAACACCATATATTTT. Translation gives CASSVAPFSGNTIYF.

In this sample, this clonotype turned up many times. This chain joins TRBV6-2 or TRBV6-3 and TRBJ2-5; 8 bases are a match to TRBD1. Trimming took 7 bases from V and 5 from J; bases not matched to a gene: 9. In germline, CDR1 is MNHEY, CDR2 SVGEGT. This CDR3 has 14 residues. CDR3 residues: CASTRGQLYETQYF. Here the CDR3 DNA reads TGTGCCAGCACCAGGGGGCAGTTGTATGAGACCCAGTACTTC.

There are many counts of this clonotype. The V call is TRBV5-1, the J call TRBJ1-1; perhaps TRBD1 as D (5 bases). Trimming removed 0 bases from V and 1 base from J, with 10 bases in between. This CDR3 is built from 15 residues. The V gene's germline CDR1 is SGHRS and CDR2 YFSETQ. CDR3 in amino acids: CASSLVGAGNTEAFF. In DNA form, the CDR3 reads TGCGCCAGCAGCTTGGTTGGGGCTGGGAACACTGAAGCTTTCTTT.

This clonotype appeared a few times. This sequence joins TRBV5-1 and TRBJ1-1; D call uncertain. Germline lookup yields CDR1 SGHRS and CDR2 YFSETQ. V was trimmed by 4 bases and J by 4 bases, leaving 14 bases between them. The CDR3 has 14 residues. The CDR3 here is CASSPERAGTEAFF. The CDR3 DNA is TGCGCCAGCAGCCCGGAGCGGGCTGGCACTGAAGCTTTCTTT. Full variable domain (rest looked up from reference TRBV5-1 and TRBJ1-1): KAGVTQTPRYLIKTRGQQVTLSCSPISGHRSVSWYQQTPGQGLQFLFEYFSETQRNKGNFPGRFSGRQFSNSRSEMNVSTLELGDSALYLCASSPERAGTEAFFGQGTRLTVV.

V gene TRBV5-1 combines with J gene TRBJ1-2; D is perhaps TRBD1 (5 bases). CDR1 and CDR2 (germline): SGHRS, YFSETQ. Trimming left V 0 bases short and J 7 bases short, with 13 bases between. The CDR3 length is 14 residues. The CDR3 reads CASSLGPGPIGYTF. CDR3 in DNA: TGCGCCAGCAGCTTGGGTCCAGGGCCGATTGGCTACACCTTC.

The chain combines TRBV28 with TRBJ1-5; 10 bases are a match to TRBD1. CDR3 length: 15 residues. J lost 4 bases, V lost 5 bases, and 5 bases had no gene match. CDR1 and CDR2 (germline): MDHEN, SYDVKM. CDR3 DNA sequence: TGTGCCAGCAGTGCACCGGGACAGGGGAATCAGCCCCAGCATTTT. As protein: CASSAPGQGNQPQHF.

Comment on this clonotype: This likely stems from a read error, as it lies one base from a far larger clone. V usage is TRBV5-1 and J usage is TRBJ2-1, with D possibly being TRBD1 (6 bases). V shed 5 bases and J shed 10 bases, with 25 bases lying between them. Germline CDR1 and CDR2: SGHRS and YFSETQ. The CDR3 has 16 amino acids. This CDR3 reads CASRPNPGESSYEQFF. As DNA, the CDR3 is TGCGCCAGCAGGCCCAACCCAGGGGAGAGCTCCTACGAGCAGTTCTTC. The variable domain in full, with the rest retrieved from reference TRBV5-1 and TRBJ2-1, is KAGVTQTPRYLIKTRGQQVTLSCSPISGHRSVSWYQQTPGQGLQFLFEYFSETQRNKGNFPGRFSGRQFSNSRSEMNVSTLELGDSALYLCASRPNPGESSYEQFFGPGTRLTVL.

This clonotype has a count of ten or more. The J gene is TRBJ2-1, the V gene TRBV28, with 9 positions matching TRBD2. V gave up 5 bases and J gave up 2 bases; unmatched junction bases: 4. CDR3 length: 15 amino acids. Germline V lookup: CDR1 MDHEN, CDR2 SYDVKM. The CDR3 DNA is TGTGCCAGCAGTGACGGCGGGAGGGCCTACAATGAGCAGTTCTTC. This translates into CASSDGGRAYNEQFF.

The chain employs TRBV7-2 and TRBJ2-1; D may be TRBD1 or TRBD2 (5 bases each). Between the trimmed V and J ends, which lost 5 bases and 15 bases, there was a span of 20 bases. The germline gives CDR1 SGHTA, CDR2 FQGNSA. The CDR3 is made up of 13 amino acids. As DNA, the CDR3 is TGTGCCAGCAGCGTTCCGGGACGGCCGAAGGGGTTCTTC. Translation: CASSVPGRPKGFF.

To note about this clonotype: Since a much larger clone is just one base distant, this may be a read error. The CDR3 does not close with the conserved phenylalanine or tryptophan, likely indicating a read error. This rearrangement joins TRBV27 to TRBJ1-1, with a tentative D call TRBD1 (6 bases). The CDR3 runs 18 residues. CDR1 and CDR2 from the germline V gene are MNHEY and SMNVEV (reference sequence). V was shortened by 3 bases and J by 7 bases, with 27 bases between the two germline ends. CDR3 in DNA: TGTGCCAGCAGTTTGAGAAGGGGACAAGGCACTAGGGACATTGAAGCTTTCCTT. Protein: CASSLRRGQGTRDIEAFL.

The chain has TRBV7-6 and TRBJ2-7; a weak D match, TRBD2 (6 bases). The CDR3 has 14 residues. V lost 5 bases, J lost 4 bases, and 15 bases lay in between. Germline loops: CDR1 SGHVS, CDR2 FNYEAQ. CDR3 bases: TGTGCCAGCAGCCCTAGGCGGGACTTGTACGAGCAGTACTTC. Amino acids: CASSPRRDLYEQYF.

There are many counts of this clonotype. This chain uses TRBV5-4 with TRBJ2-5; no reliable D call. The CDR3 has 14 amino acids. Germline values: CDR1 SGHNT, CDR2 YYREEE (reference sequence). The germline V and J ends were trimmed by 4 bases and 5 bases, with 15 bases remaining between them. The CDR3 protein is CASSPGRVGETQYF. The CDR3 DNA reads as TGTGCCAGCAGCCCTGGGCGTGTTGGGGAGACCCAGTACTTC. The full variable domain, its missing parts supplied by reference TRBV5-4 and TRBJ2-5, is ETGVTQSPTHLIKTRGQQVTLRCSSQSGHNTVSWYQQALGQGPQFIFQYYREEENGRGNFPPRFSGLQFPNYSSELNVNALELDDSALYLCASSPGRVGETQYFGPGTRLLVL.

The V gene is TRBV10-3, the J gene TRBJ2-1, with TRBD2 identical over 9 bases. The germline V gene encodes CDR1 ENHRY and CDR2 SYGVKD. The CDR3 sequence is 15 residues long. V shed 6 bases, J shed 0 bases, and the junction held 3 bases outside the gene matches. CDR3 region: CAIRTSGSSYNEQFF. The DNA of the CDR3 is TGTGCCATCAGGACTAGCGGAAGCTCCTACAATGAGCAGTTCTTC.

The chain has TRBV7-8 and TRBJ1-5, with D perhaps TRBD1 (5 bases). Germline V gene sequence: CDR1 SGHVS, CDR2 FQNEAQ. The CDR3 sequence is 12 residues long. Trimming left V 4 bases short and J 11 bases short, with 12 bases between. In nucleotides, the CDR3 is TGTGCCAGCAGCTCACGCGGGGGGGCCCAGCATTTT. Amino acids: CASSSRGGAQHF.

This clonotype was observed at least ten times. The chain joins TRBV2 to TRBJ2-1; 9 nucleotides line up with TRBD1. Germline CDR1 SNHLY, CDR2 FYNNEI. Unmatched junction bases numbered 11, after V lost 9 bases and J lost 5 bases. This CDR3 spans 15 amino acids. The CDR3 loop is CASGLPGQGNNEQFF. The CDR3 DNA sequence: TGTGCCAGTGGTCTACCGGGACAGGGAAACAATGAGCAGTTCTTC.

Worth noting for this clonotype: A far larger clone is just one base off, so this is likely a read error. The chain employs TRBV3-1 and TRBJ2-1; possibly TRBD2 for D (5 bases). Germline V gene sequence: CDR1 LGHDT, CDR2 YNNKEL (reference sequence). CDR3 length: 17 amino acids. The V gene lost 6 bases and the J gene lost 13 bases, with 31 bases spanning the gap. CDR3 loop: CASRPTGGGPNEETQFF. The CDR3 coding sequence is TGTGCCAGCAGGCCGACCGGAGGCGGACCTAACGAAGAGACCCAGTTCTTC.